The entry that follows covers one T cell receptor beta chain sequence. The sample is drawn from a study of CD8 T cells in Susac syndrome. Reverse transcription of roughly 0.5 to 1 ug RNA was carried out with random hexamers. Across 54 Vbeta and 13 Jbeta, TCR beta CDR3 was amplified with immunoSEQ multiplex PCR. TCRdb analysed the immunoSEQ multiplex PCR reads with MiXCR anew, one entry per CDR3 protein. This table has 150,000 to 180,000 distinct CDR3 sequences, 94% appearing once. The T cells that were sequenced for TCR beta were CD8+ and CD4+ cells from blood. Negative isolation was used for CD8+ and CD4+ T cells and FACS enrichment for TEMRA cells. This CDR3 contains 14 residues. V was shortened by 1 base and J by 5 bases, with 11 bases between the two germline ends. Germline values: CDR1 MNHEY, CDR2 SMNVEV (reference sequence).

The V gene is TRBV27, the J gene TRBJ2-5, with a possible D match to TRBD1 (5 bases). The sequence was collected from a human donor with multiple sclerosis. The sequenced material came from CD8+ T cells from PBMCs. DNA of the CDR3: TGTGCCAGCAGTTTATATCCCAGGGATGAGACCCAGTACTTC. Its translation: CASSLYPRDETQYF.